This T cell receptor (beta chain) was captured in a study of regulatory T cells in long-lasting Graves disease. This clonotype has only a few counts. Time point of the sample: persistent/refractory GD, antithyroid drugs over 5 years with positive TRAb. RNA from PBMCs was the source of the TCR library. Patients all came to the study from an endocrinology department in Xi'an, China. From each patient, around 8.9 milliliters of peripheral blood was drawn and collected into an EDTA anticoagulant tube. Construction of TCR beta libraries relied on iRepertoire HTBI primers and on Arm-PCR targeting CDR3 regions. TCRdb independently ran MiXCR on the multiplex PCR reads; one entry per CDR3 protein. The sample lists 600,000 to 800,000 distinct CDR3 sequences; around 30% were seen once. This TCR was sampled from a female donor with Graves disease. Sequenced here: peripheral blood mononuclear cells (PBMCs), sampled when the disease was refractory, from a patient treated with antithyroid drugs.

The CDR3 DNA reads TGTGCCAGCAGGATCGCTTCTCCAAGGTCCCAGTACTTC. Its protein is CASRIASPRSQYF. This chain uses TRBV7-2 with TRBJ2-5; no definite D call. Per germline, CDR1 SGHTA and CDR2 FQGNSA. The V gene lost 6 bases and the J gene lost 9 bases, with 17 bases spanning the gap. The CDR3 totals 13 residues.